The present T cell receptor beta chain was sequenced within a study of T cells in Graves' hyperthyroidism and ophthalmopathy. Researchers took RNA transcripts and amplified the TCR beta CDR3 regions from them. With the HTBI primer set, the TCR CDR3 went through a first round of RT-PCR. One entry per CDR3 protein, called by TCRdb with MiXCR from the multiplex PCR reads. The profile shows about 600,000 distinct CDR3 sequences, approximately 14% of them singletons. This clonotype was observed at least ten times. What it recognizes is unknown. Findings and limits, study-wide: Most clonotypes expanded in the thyroid (above 0.001) were also present in blood. Ophthalmopathy prediction by the model preceded onset by a median approximately 6.1 months.

The CDR3 sequence is 13 residues long. Trimming left V 7 bases short and J 1 base short, with 10 bases between. CDR1 is SNHLY, CDR2 FYNNEI, per germline. Ophthalmopathy patients had moderate-to-severe active disease, CAS ≥3, NOSPECS ≥4, and disease duration under 3 months. Pregnant or lactating patients were excluded, as were those with uncontrolled infection or other autoimmune disease. The chain has TRBV2 and TRBJ2-5; D is undetermined. The sequenced sample was blood. The clonotype originates from a woman aged 18 to 35 with Graves' ophthalmopathy. CDR3 protein: CASTRTSQETQYF. The CDR3 DNA is TGTGCCAGCACCAGGACCAGCCAAGAGACCCAGTACTTC.